Included here is one TCR beta chain sequence, with context. The data were obtained in a study of blood T cell repertoires in COVID-19. Study-wide background: Donors in the United States, Italy and Spain gave samples during acute or convalescent COVID-19. The cDNA or gDNA used as material had been derived from T cells, B-cell-depleted T cells, or PBMCs.

Source study methods: From reference gene primer amplification, estimates of nucleated cell counts were derived. Here immunoSEQ multiplex PCR was the method, and the copy in TCRdb shows in-frame clones only, minus some. That table is the source of V, J and clone size, and D and trimming were worked out from the DNA. The sample yields 270,000 or so clones, roughly 87% seen once. Sequencing input: peripheral blood. The sequence came from a woman in her thirties or forties who had recovered from COVID-19.

The CDR3 loop reads CASSPGLAAGELFF. CDR3 coding DNA: TGTGCCAGCAGCCCGGGACTAGCGGCCGGGGAGCTGTTTTTT. This sequence joins TRBV3-1 (or the pseudogene TRBV3-2) and TRBJ2-2; TRBD2 agrees at 11 bases. Trimming cost V 4 bases and J 6 bases; bases outside gene matches: 1. The CDR3 totals 14 residues. CDR1 and CDR2 from the germline V gene are LGHDT and YNNKEL (reference sequence).